These T cell receptor beta chains were read from a single sample in a study of blood T cell repertoires in COVID-19. TCRdb keeps only in-frame clones here, not all; method: immunoSEQ multiplex PCR. Of 200,000 to 250,000 clones listed, roughly 81% are singletons. Sequenced sample: peripheral blood. All receptors come from a man aged 50 to 59 who had recovered from COVID-19. Both conserved end residues are part of each CDR3. The D gene is left open where the match is weak. Clone size is stated in some rows and not others, as once, few, many or a class when expanded.

>TRBD2|TRBJ2-1|TRBV28|-
TGTGCCAGCAGCGACGGACTAGCGGGAATGAATGAGCAGTTCTTC
CASSDGLAGMNEQFF
>-|TRBJ1-2|TRBV24-1|-
TGTGCCACCAGTGAATGGCCTGACAGCTATGGCTACACCTTC
CATSEWPDSYGYTF
>-|TRBJ2-7|TRBV2|once
TGTGCCAGCAGTGAGGGAGACCAGGGGTCCCACGAGCAGTACTTC
CASSEGDQGSHEQYF
>-|TRBJ2-7|TRBV5-1|-
TGCGCCAGCAGCTTGGCCGCGGCCAGCTACGAGCAGTACTTC
CASSLAAASYEQYF
>TRBD1|TRBJ2-7|TRBV5-5|-
TGTGCCAGCAGCTCAAGTCCCGGGACAGGGTTCGAGCAGTACTTC
CASSSSPGTGFEQYF
>-|TRBJ2-5|TRBV2|-
TGTGCCAGCAGTGGAGATGGGGGGATGGTAGAGACCCAGTACTTC
CASSGDGGMVETQYF
>TRBD1|TRBJ2-2|TRBV6-5|-
TGTGCCAGCAGTTACTCGAAGAGACAGGGGATCGGGGAGCTGTTTTTT
CASSYSKRQGIGELFF
>-|TRBJ1-5|TRBV28|-
TGTGCCAGCAGTTCTTTTAGGGGAAACAATCAGCCCCAGCATTTT
CASSSFRGNNQPQHF
>TRBD1|TRBJ1-1|TRBV2|-
TGTGCCAGCAGTCCCGACAGGGGGCGAGTTGAAGCTTTCTTT
CASSPDRGRVEAFF
>TRBD1|TRBJ2-1|TRBV6-5|-
TGTGCCAGCAGGAATCAACAGGGGTCGGATGAGCAGTTCTTC
CASRNQQGSDEQFF
>TRBD1|TRBJ2-3|TRBV19|-
TGTGCCAGTAGTAGAGGGACAGTGGGAACAGATACGCAGTATTTT
CASSRGTVGTDTQYF
>-|TRBJ1-6|TRBV28|once
TGTGCCAGCAGTGGACGGACAGATAATTCACCCCTCCACTTT
CASSGRTDNSPLHF
>TRBD2|TRBJ2-7|TRBV25-1|-
TGTGCCAGCAGTGGACTCGGAGCGGGAGTAATGTACGAGCAGTACTTC
CASSGLGAGVMYEQYF
>-|TRBJ1-2|TRBV2|-
TGTGCCAGCAGGGCAGGGGTCGGAGGCTACACCTTC
CASRAGVGGYTF
>-|TRBJ1-1|TRBV11-3|-
TGTGCCAGCAGCCTCCACGGAGGCGGCACTGAAGCTTTCTTT
CASSLHGGGTEAFF
>TRBD1|TRBJ2-2|TRBV6-2/TRBV6-3|-
TGTGCCAGCAGTTACCTACGTCAGGGGGCCGGGGAGCTGTTTTTT
CASSYLRQGAGELFF
>TRBD2|TRBJ2-7|TRBV24-1|-
TGTGCCACCAGTGAATCCGGGACTAGCGGGAGTATGGGCGAGCAGTACTTC
CATSESGTSGSMGEQYF
>TRBD2|TRBJ2-7|TRBV2|-
TGTGCCAGCACCCTTGGACTAGCGGGAGCCTACGAGCAGTACTTC
CASTLGLAGAYEQYF
>-|TRBJ2-1|TRBV12-3/TRBV12-4|-
TGTGCCAGCAGTTCATTTAATGAGCAGTTCTTC
CASSSFNEQFF
>-|TRBJ1-2|TRBV21-1|-
TGTGCCAGCAGCAAGGACAGATATGGTTACACCTTC
CASSKDRYGYTF
>TRBD2|TRBJ2-5|TRBV19|-
TGTGCCAGTACGACGGGAGGGGAAGAGACCCAGTACTTC
CASTTGGEETQYF
>-|TRBJ1-1|TRBV27|-
TGTGCCAGCACCGGATGGGGCAGGGACACTGAAGCTTTCTTT
CASTGWGRDTEAFF
>TRBD2|TRBJ2-1|TRBV7-8|-
TGTGCCAGCAGCTTAGCCGGGGGGGCGCGAGGGGATGAGCAGTTCTTC
CASSLAGGARGDEQFF
>-|TRBJ2-2|TRBV10-3|-
TGTGCCATCAGTGGTGGGGCGATTACCGGGGAGCTGTTTTTT
CAISGGAITGELFF